The rows below give T cell receptor beta chains drawn from one sample of a study of CD8 T cells in Susac syndrome. MiXCR, run by TCRdb on the immunoSEQ multiplex PCR reads, gives a single entry per CDR3 protein. The sample includes 150,000 to 200,000 distinct CDR3 sequences, over 90% seen only once; the top ten take around 0.16%. The sample comprised CD8+ T cells from PBMCs. The receptor set was obtained from a human donor with Susac syndrome. The conserved cysteine and the conserved F or W are not part of the CDR3 here. The order of the fields is V gene, D gene, CDR3 protein. The D gene is left open where the match is weak.

TRBV20-1 . SARDIAGKNIQY
TRBV2 . ASSIQRSYTGELF
TRBV13 . ASSSRGREGGYT
TRBV27 . ASSSRQGLNIQY
TRBV19 . ATTRGGADGYT
TRBV5-1 . ASSFGGGAYWYNEQF
TRBV5-1 . ASSSTGSSYEQY
TRBV14 . ASSPDWTGGEYNEQF
TRBV5-1 . ASSLDDWTVGYT
TRBV5-4 . ASSLPSNRDEQY
TRBV25-1 . ASSDPGYNEQF
TRBV20-1 . SAFSALQETQY
TRBV11-1 . ASSSGWGGDTEAF
TRBV3-1 . ASSTENEKLF
TRBV24-1 . ATSDLGDAGELF
TRBV18 . ASSPQSGMGNSPLH
TRBV19 . ASSPGVHKDEQY
TRBV19 . AASRAGLYTGELF
TRBV18 . ASSRDSTSYEQY
TRBV6-5 TRBD1 ASSSTGVPNEQY
TRBV13 . ASSPVGERTQY
TRBV25-1 TRBD1 ASSESLTGSNSPLH
TRBV7-8 . ASSFVTPDTQY
TRBV4-1 . ASSQVYGEETQY
TRBV29-1 . SVEQGILYNEQF
TRBV7-9 TRBD1 ASRQNDRDEQY
TRBV13 TRBD2 ASSSTSGDLYEQY
TRBV15 . ATSTRTGGNYGYT
TRBV3-1 . ASSLNGDQPQH
TRBV9 TRBD2 ASSVGSGALNEQF
TRBV30 . AWSAQGYEQY
TRBV12-3/TRBV12-4 . ASSAIPGADTQY
TRBV6-5 TRBD1 ASSYLGTGGLYNEQF
TRBV5-1 . ASTLRPNTGELF
TRBV5-6 . ASSPYERWSSYNEQF
TRBV29-1 TRBD2 SVEGRLAGNEQF
TRBV9 . ASSVFGTGELF
TRBV30 . AWSPHGLSNQPQH